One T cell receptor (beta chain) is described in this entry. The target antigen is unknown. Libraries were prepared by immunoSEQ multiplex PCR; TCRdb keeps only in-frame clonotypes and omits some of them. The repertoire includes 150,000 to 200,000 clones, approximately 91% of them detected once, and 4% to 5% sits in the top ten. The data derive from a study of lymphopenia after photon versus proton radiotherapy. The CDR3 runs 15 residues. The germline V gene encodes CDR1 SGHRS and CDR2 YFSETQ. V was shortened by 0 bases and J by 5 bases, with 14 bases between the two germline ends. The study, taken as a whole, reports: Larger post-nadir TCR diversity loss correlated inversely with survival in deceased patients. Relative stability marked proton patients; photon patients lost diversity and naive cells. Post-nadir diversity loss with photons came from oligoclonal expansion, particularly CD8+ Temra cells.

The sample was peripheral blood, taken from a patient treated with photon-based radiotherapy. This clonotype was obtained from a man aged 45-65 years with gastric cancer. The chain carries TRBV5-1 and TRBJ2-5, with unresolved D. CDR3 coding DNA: TGCGCCAGCAGCTTGGGCGCCTCCGGACGGGAGACCCAGTACTTC. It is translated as CASSLGASGRETQYF.